The clone carrying this T cell receptor (beta chain) has a count of ten or more. This sample stems from a study of regulatory T cells in long-lasting Graves disease. Through Arm-PCR of CDR3 regions and iRepertoire HTBI primers, TCR beta libraries were built. TCRdb called the multiplex PCR reads again in MiXCR, with one record for every CDR3 protein. Of roughly 560,000 distinct CDR3 sequences listed, around 12% are singletons. The CDR3 runs 17 residues. V gave up 3 bases and J gave up 2 bases, with 16 bases separating them. Germline CDR1 reads SGHTA; CDR2 reads FQGNSA. Stated time point: newly diagnosed GD, antithyroid drugs for less than 3 months. From RNA extracted from PBMCs, the TCR library was made. This sample also belongs to another study, concerning T cells in Graves' hyperthyroidism and ophthalmopathy.

The rearrangement joins TRBV7-2 to TRBJ2-2; TRBD1 or TRBD2 may be the D gene (6 bases each). This specimen consisted of peripheral blood mononuclear cells (PBMCs), obtained at new diagnosis, from a patient treated with antithyroid drugs. The source is a woman in her twenties or thirties with Graves disease. The CDR3: CASSLGYGGTNTGELFF. The CDR3 DNA reads TGTGCCAGCAGCTTGGGCTATGGCGGGACAAACACCGGGGAGCTGTTTTTT.